These 30 T cell receptor beta chains were all obtained from the same sample, sequenced in a study of blood T cell repertoires in COVID-19. Here immunoSEQ multiplex PCR was the method, and the copy in TCRdb shows in-frame clones only, minus some. This table holds about 180,000 clones, approximately 85% found once. Input material: peripheral blood. The receptors shown here come from a human donor with active or convalescent COVID-19. The donor label of this sample is uncertain.

Here the CDR3 DNA reads TGTGCCAGCAGCTTGCAGGGGGATACGCAGTATTTT. Amino acids: CASSLQGDTQYF. The chain has TRBV7-2 and TRBJ2-3, with D maybe TRBD1 (6 bases). This CDR3 comprises 12 residues. Looked up from germline, CDR1 is SGHTA and CDR2 is FQGNSA. Trimming took 3 bases from V and 6 from J, leaving 7 bases between them. Looking up the rest from reference TRBV7-2 and TRBJ2-3 gives the full variable domain: GAGVSQSPSNKVTEKGKDVELRCDPISGHTALYWYRQSLGQGLEFLIYFQGNSAPDKSGLPSDRFSAERTGGSVSTLTIQRTQQEDSAVYLCASSLQGDTQYFGPGTRLTVL.

V gene TRBV11-2 combines with J gene TRBJ2-2; TRBD2 matches 13 bases. After removal of 5 bases from V and 7 bases from J, the junction contained 4 bases not matched to a gene. This CDR3 is built from 15 residues. Germline V gene lookup returns CDR1 SGHAT and CDR2 FQNNGV. DNA of the CDR3: TGTGCCAGCAGCCTGGGACTAGCGGGAATCGGGGAGCTGTTTTTT. Its protein is CASSLGLAGIGELFF. Filled out from reference TRBV11-2 and TRBJ2-2, the complete variable domain reads EAGVAQSPRYKIIEKRQSVAFWCNPISGHATLYWYQQILGQGPKLLIQFQNNGVVDDSQLPKDRFSAERLKGVDSTLKIQPAKLEDSAVYLCASSLGLAGIGELFFGEGSRLTVL.

The chain recombines TRBV7-2 with TRBJ2-1; 11 nucleotides align to TRBD2. V lost 7 bases and J lost 2; bases outside the gene matches: 7. Germline-derived CDR1 and CDR2 are SGHTA and FQGNSA. The CDR3 is 16 residues long. The CDR3 sequence: CASKLVAGGPYNEQFF. CDR3 nucleotide sequence: TGTGCCAGCAAGTTGGTAGCGGGGGGGCCCTACAATGAGCAGTTCTTC.

The chain employs TRBV10-3 and TRBJ2-7, with 8 bases matching TRBD1. Looked up from germline, CDR1 is ENHRY and CDR2 is SYGVKD. V lost 3 bases, J lost 0 bases, and 4 bases stayed unmatched. CDR3 length: 15 amino acids. This CDR3 is CAISDSTGGSYEQYF. The CDR3 bases are TGTGCCATCAGTGACTCAACAGGGGGCTCCTACGAGCAGTACTTC.

V usage is TRBV4-1 and J usage is TRBJ1-4; D perhaps matches TRBD1 (5 bases). The CDR3 is 16 residues long. Trimming took off 4 bases at V and 1 base at J, with 13 bases between the two ends. Per germline, CDR1 MGHRA and CDR2 YSYEKL. CDR3 in amino acids: CASSLVPGETNEKLFF. The CDR3 nucleotides are TGCGCCAGCAGCCTAGTCCCGGGGGAAACTAATGAAAAACTGTTTTTT.

The chain has TRBV21-1 and TRBJ1-1. TRBV21-1 is annotated as a pseudogene. The CDR3 extends over 17 amino acids. In nucleotides, the CDR3 is TGTGCCAGCAGCACCCCCGCGGTAAGGTATGCGGACACTGAAGCTTTCTTT. This translates into CASSTPAVRYADTEAFF.

CDR3 residues: CASSQAGGEQYF. CDR3 DNA sequence: TGTGCCAGCAGCCAAGCAGGGGGCGAGCAGTACTTC. The gene calls are TRBV3-1 (or the pseudogene TRBV3-2) and TRBJ2-7; TRBD1 matches at 7 bases. The germline V gene encodes CDR1 LGHDT and CDR2 YNNKEL (reference sequence). The junction had 0 bases not matched to a gene; V was cut back by 1 base and J by 6 bases. The CDR3 consists of 12 residues.

J is TRBJ2-2 and V is TRBV10-3; TRBD1 matches at 8 bases. This CDR3 comprises 15 residues. V dropped 5 bases and J dropped 2; count of bases not matched to a gene: 4. The V gene's germline CDR1 is ENHRY and CDR2 SYGVKD. The CDR3 nucleotides are TGTGCCATCAGTTTCGGGACAGGTAACACCGGGGAGCTGTTTTTT. Amino acid sequence: CAISFGTGNTGELFF.

This chain joins TRBV6-1 and TRBJ2-3; TRBD2 matches 9 bases. J was trimmed by 8 bases and V by 4 bases; bases with no gene match: 13. Germline V gene lookup returns CDR1 MNHNS and CDR2 SASEGT. This CDR3 region has 16 residues. The CDR3 nucleotides read TGTGCCAGCAGTGGGATTCGGCGGGGGGGGACGGCTACGCAGTATTTT. Its translation is CASSGIRRGGTATQYF.

The chain links TRBV28 to TRBJ1-3, with D hard to call. Germline CDR1 MDHEN, CDR2 SYDVKM. This CDR3 spans 15 amino acids. V dropped 2 bases and J dropped 3 bases, with 11 bases sitting between them. The CDR3 DNA reads as TGTGCCAGCAGTTTAATCGGGGAAAGTGGAAACACCATATATTTT. Its translation: CASSLIGESGNTIYF.

The chain is built from TRBV5-1 and TRBJ2-6; TRBD2 aligns across 9 bases. Germline lookup yields CDR1 SGHRS and CDR2 YFSETQ. This CDR3 has 19 residues. With V trimmed by 0 bases and J by 3 bases, 10 bases remained unmatched. DNA for the CDR3: TGCGCCAGCAGCTTGGACGATAGCGGGAGCCACGGTGGGGCCAACGTCCTGACTTTC. It yields the protein CASSLDDSGSHGGANVLTF.

The chain joins TRBV29-1 to TRBJ2-5, with 7 bases lining up with TRBD1. The CDR3 contains 14 residues. Germline CDR1 is SQVTM and CDR2 is ANQGSEA. Trimming removed 4 bases from V and 6 bases from J; junction bases left unmatched: 11. In nucleotides, the CDR3 is TGCAGCGTTGTAGGGGGACAGACGTTTCAGACCCAGTACTTC. It specifies CSVVGGQTFQTQYF.

The chain couples TRBV5-4 to TRBJ2-7; 10 bases are shared with TRBD2. J lost 7 bases, V lost 4 bases, and 8 bases had no gene match. The CDR3 consists of 14 residues. CDR1 is SGHNT and CDR2 is YYREEE in the germline V gene (reference sequence). The CDR3 nucleotides are TGTGCCAGCAGCGCCCTCGGGACTAGCGAAGAGCAGTACTTC. Translating gives CASSALGTSEEQYF.

The chain combines TRBV18 with TRBJ2-7, with 7 positions matching TRBD2. Looked up from germline, CDR1 is KGHSH and CDR2 is LQKENI. The CDR3 extends over 15 amino acids. With 3 bases clipped from V and 7 bases from J, the junction kept 12 bases outside the gene matches. CDR3 protein: CASSPAGVGGSEQYF. The CDR3 bases are TGTGCCAGCTCACCCGCGGGGGTGGGAGGGTCTGAGCAGTACTTC. The full variable domain, its missing parts supplied by reference TRBV18 and TRBJ2-7, is NAGVMQNPRHLVRRRGQEARLRCSPMKGHSHVYWYRQLPEEGLKFMVYLQKENIIDESGMPKERFSAEFPKEGPSILRIQQVVRGDSAAYFCASSPAGVGGSEQYFGPGTRLTVT.

This chain joins TRBV27 and TRBJ1-1; TRBD1 aligns across 7 bases. With V trimmed by 6 bases and J by 5 bases, 9 bases remained unmatched. Germline lookup yields CDR1 MNHEY and CDR2 SMNVEV (reference sequence). This CDR3 spans 14 amino acids. Here the CDR3 reads CASRPRQGRTEAFF. Here the CDR3 DNA reads TGTGCCAGCAGACCAAGACAGGGTAGGACTGAAGCTTTCTTT.

This clone was picked up one time. The chain employs TRBV9 and TRBJ2-3; perhaps TRBD2 as D (7 bases). The V and J ends lost 1 base and 8 bases respectively, with 26 bases between them. Germline V gene sequence: CDR1 SGDLS, CDR2 YYNGEE. The CDR3 runs 18 residues. The CDR3 sequence is CASSVQGGGQSEIGTQYF. CDR3 in DNA: TGTGCCAGCAGCGTACAAGGGGGGGGCCAGTCAGAGATCGGTACGCAGTATTTT. The full variable domain, in which reference TRBV9 and TRBJ2-3 provide the parts outside the CDR3, is DSGVTQTPKHLITATGQRVTLRCSPRSGDLSVYWYQQSLDQGLQFLIQYYNGEERAKGNILERFSAQQFPDLHSELNLSSLELGDSALYFCASSVQGGGQSEIGTQYFGPGTRLTVL.

V usage is TRBV9 and J usage is TRBJ2-7; 9 nucleotides agree with TRBD2. Trimming took 5 bases from V and 3 from J; bases not matched to a gene: 12. The CDR3 is 16 amino acids. Germline-derived CDR1 and CDR2 are SGDLS and YYNGEE. CDR3 coding DNA: TGTGCCAGCAGTCGTGAAGGACTAGCGTTCCTCTACGAGCAGTACTTC. Residues: CASSREGLAFLYEQYF.

The chain combines TRBV19 with TRBJ2-7, with 7 bases fitting TRBD1. J lost 5 bases, V lost 5 bases, and 6 bases had no gene match. This CDR3 has 13 amino acids. CDR1 is LNHDA and CDR2 is SQIVND in the germline V gene (reference sequence). DNA for the CDR3: TGTGCCAGTAGTTACGACAGGGTGGACGAGCAGTACTTC. Translated, it gives CASSYDRVDEQYF.

The chain employs TRBV7-2 and TRBJ2-7; 9 positions agree with TRBD2. CDR1 SGHTA and CDR2 FQGNSA come from the germline V gene. V was clipped by 6 bases and J by 3 bases; unmatched bases: 9. This CDR3 is built from 15 residues. CDR3 in amino acids: CASSTQGREGYEQYF. The CDR3, as DNA: TGTGCCAGCAGTACACAGGGGCGGGAGGGCTACGAGCAGTACTTC.

This clone was seen only a few times. This chain connects TRBV19 to TRBJ2-7; 8 positions agree with TRBD2. V lost 9 bases to trimming and J lost 1 base; unmatched junction nucleotides: 5. The CDR3 consists of 13 residues. Germline values: CDR1 LNHDA, CDR2 SQIVND (reference sequence). CDR3 DNA: TGTGCCAGCGGAGCGGGAGTTTCCTACGAGCAGTACTTC. The encoded protein is CASGAGVSYEQYF.

The genes are TRBV28 and TRBJ2-7; 7 nucleotides agree with TRBD2. The V segment lost 7 bases and the J segment 0 bases; nucleotides outside the gene matches: 0. CDR1 MDHEN and CDR2 SYDVKM come from the germline V gene. CDR3 length: 12 residues. CDR3: CASKRDSYEQYF. The CDR3 nucleotides read TGTGCCAGCAAGCGGGACTCCTACGAGCAGTACTTC. The whole variable domain, remainder taken from reference TRBV28 and TRBJ2-7, is DVKVTQSSRYLVKRTGEKVFLECVQDMDHENMFWYRQDPGLGLRLIYFSYDVKMKEKGDIPEGYSVSREKKERFSLILESASTNQTSMYLCASKRDSYEQYFGPGTRLTVT.

The chain couples TRBV4-2 to TRBJ2-3, with a weak D call TRBD2 (6 bases). The CDR3 runs 16 residues. The V end was cut by 4 bases, the J end by 4 bases, with 18 bases between. Germline lookup yields CDR1 LGHNA and CDR2 YNFKEQ. The CDR3 region has the DNA TGTGCCAGCAGCCTGATCCGAGGAGGGGAGGCAGATACGCAGTATTTT. Amino acid sequence: CASSLIRGGEADTQYF.

This chain connects TRBV11-3 to TRBJ2-1, with D unclear. Germline V gene data show CDR1 as SGHNT and CDR2 as YENEEA. The CDR3 spans 12 residues. V gave up 5 bases and J gave up 4 bases, with 6 bases separating them. In DNA form, the CDR3 reads TGTGCCAGCAGCCGAGTATACAATGAGCAGTTCTTC. Protein sequence: CASSRVYNEQFF.

The chain has TRBV6-1 and TRBJ2-6, with D possibly matching TRBD2 (6 bases). Germline V gene sequence: CDR1 MNHNS, CDR2 SASEGT. There are 16 residues in the CDR3. V was cut by 3 bases and J by 3 bases, with 12 bases left in between. DNA for the CDR3: TGTGCCAGCAGTGACTTGAGGAGGGGTGGGGCCAACGTCCTGACTTTC. It translates to CASSDLRRGGANVLTF.

The genes are TRBV11-2 and TRBJ2-1; 8 bases agree with TRBD2. From germline, CDR1 is SGHAT and CDR2 FQNNGV. This CDR3 comprises 15 residues. V lost 1 base to trimming and J lost 7 bases; unmatched junction nucleotides: 6. The CDR3 coding sequence is TGTGCCAGCAGCTTAGGGGGCGGGAGGTTAAATGAGCAGTTCTTC. Its translation: CASSLGGGRLNEQFF.

The rearrangement joins TRBV7-2 to TRBJ2-3, with 11 positions matching TRBD2. This CDR3 has 16 amino acids. CDR1 and CDR2 from the germline V gene are SGHTA and FQGNSA. V shed 5 bases and J 1 base; nucleotides not matched to a gene: 5. The DNA of the CDR3 is TGTGCCAGCAGCCTAACTAGCGGGGGAGGCACAGATACGCAGTATTTT. Protein: CASSLTSGGGTDTQYF.

The CDR3, as DNA: TGCGCCAGCAGCAAAGGGACAGGTGATCATGGCTACACCTTC. It translates to CASSKGTGDHGYTF. The chain is built from TRBV5-1 and TRBJ1-2; 8 nucleotides align to TRBD1. The CDR3 is made up of 14 amino acids. Looked up from germline, CDR1 is SGHRS and CDR2 is YFSETQ. J lost 6 bases, V lost 4 bases, and 8 bases had no gene match.

The CDR3 loop is CASSPAWGRYGYTF. The CDR3 region has the DNA TGTGCCAGCAGCCCCGCCTGGGGGCGGTATGGCTACACCTTC. The chain couples TRBV3-1 (or the pseudogene TRBV3-2) to TRBJ1-2; D may be TRBD1 (6 bases). CDR1 is LGHDT, CDR2 YNNKEL, per germline (reference sequence). V was clipped by 4 bases and J by 5 bases, with 14 bases between them. The CDR3 extends over 14 amino acids.

The genes are TRBV7-3 and TRBJ2-1; possibly TRBD1 for D (7 bases). Germline V lookup: CDR1 SGHTA, CDR2 FQGTGA. Trimming removed 8 bases at V and 5 bases at J, with 16 bases between. The CDR3 extends over 14 amino acids. The CDR3 bases are TGTGCCAGCCAGGAGGGGGCGGGAAACAATGAGCAGTTCTTC. Its protein product is CASQEGAGNNEQFF.

The chain couples TRBV9 to TRBJ2-5, with 7 bases identical to TRBD1. This CDR3 is 15 amino acids long. CDR1 SGDLS and CDR2 YYNGEE come from the germline V gene. V shed 0 bases, J shed 2 bases, and the junction held 4 bases outside the gene matches. CDR3 sequence reads: CASSVGGTEQETQYF. CDR3 sequence (DNA): TGTGCCAGCAGCGTAGGTGGGACAGAACAAGAGACCCAGTACTTC.